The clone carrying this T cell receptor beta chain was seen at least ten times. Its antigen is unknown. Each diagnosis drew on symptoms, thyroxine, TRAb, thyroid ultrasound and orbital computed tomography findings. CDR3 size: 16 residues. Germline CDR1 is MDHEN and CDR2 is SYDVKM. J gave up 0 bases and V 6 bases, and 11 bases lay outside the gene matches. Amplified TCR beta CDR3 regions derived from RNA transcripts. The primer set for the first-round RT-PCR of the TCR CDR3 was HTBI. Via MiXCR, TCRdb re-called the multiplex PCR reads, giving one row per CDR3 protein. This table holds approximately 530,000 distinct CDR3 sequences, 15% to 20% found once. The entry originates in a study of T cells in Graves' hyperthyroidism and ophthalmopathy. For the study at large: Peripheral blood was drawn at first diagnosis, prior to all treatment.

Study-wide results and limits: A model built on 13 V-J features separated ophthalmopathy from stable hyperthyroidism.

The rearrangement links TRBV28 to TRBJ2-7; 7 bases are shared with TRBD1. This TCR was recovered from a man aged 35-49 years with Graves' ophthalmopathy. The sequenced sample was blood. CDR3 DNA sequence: TGTGCCAGCAGCCCGAGGGTTGACAGGGCCTCCTACGAGCAGTACTTC. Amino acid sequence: CASSPRVDRASYEQYF.